The entry that follows covers one T cell receptor beta chain sequence. Its target is not known. 60 Vbeta and 13 Jbeta primers were used in PCR. Clones were sequenced by immunoSEQ multiplex PCR, and TCRdb holds only the in-frame ones, with some missing. Of under 200,000 clones in the sample, approximately 78% are singletons; the top ten hold about 1.9%. It was healthy bone marrow donors who served as donors. The CDR3 sequence is 12 residues long. Trimming pared 4 bases from V and 6 bases from J, leaving 8 bases between. Germline V gene sequence: CDR1 SGDLS, CDR2 YYNGEE. This specimen comes from a study of cytomegalovirus exposure and HLA in healthy donors. About the research overall: From donors who were HLA-typed, an early data release held 81 million or so unique TCRs. The study, taken as a whole, reports: There were reportedly fewer N-insertions in an Asian-associated ancestry cluster than the roughly 670-donor mean, in a later analysis. Data from an earlier analysis indicated that most TCR beta V segments were productive either about 90% or about 30% of the time.

The source of this sequence is a woman aged 18-30 years in good health and CMV-seronegative. The chain combines TRBV9 with TRBJ2-1; D remains unclear. The sample taken for sequencing was PBMCs. This CDR3 is CASSPRLNEQFF. CDR3 coding DNA: TGTGCCAGCAGCCCAAGACTCAATGAGCAGTTCTTC.